This T cell receptor beta chain was profiled in a study of blood T cell repertoires in COVID-19. Study-level background: Both acute and convalescent COVID-19 samples were obtained from the United States, Italy and Spain.

Germline V gene data show CDR1 as SGHVS and CDR2 as FQNEAQ. This CDR3 has 14 amino acids. V gave up 7 bases and J gave up 0 bases, with 10 bases separating them. Per the study methods: Amplified reference gene primers provided the basis for estimating nucleated cell counts. Some clones are missing from TCRdb's copy, which holds only in-frame ones; the method was immunoSEQ multiplex PCR. The V and J calls and clone size come from that table; D and trimming were worked out from the DNA. Among over 150,000 clones listed, about 88% were seen once. This clonotype was sampled from a woman aged 60-75 years with COVID-19, enrolled during active disease. The sequencing input was peripheral blood. The chain joins TRBV7-8 to TRBJ1-3; D remains ambiguous. CDR3 loop: CASTYSPSGNTIYF. The CDR3 coding sequence is TGTGCCAGCACCTATTCCCCCTCTGGAAACACCATATATTTT.